This T cell receptor (beta chain) was captured in a study of long-term antiretroviral therapy in people with HIV. Inclusion required at least two post-ART and at least one pre-ART PBMC samples. There were no participants with HIV treated outside the United States. Assay version v3.0 of immunoSEQ was used, and it was run at survey level. In sequencing, about 40,000-55,000 T-cell genomes per sample were targeted. Sequenced by immunoSEQ multiplex PCR; TCRdb stores in-frame clones only, minus some. The sample contains some 25,000 clones, approximately 80% of which appear only once. With 5 bases removed from V and 3 bases from J, the gap between germline ends came to 9 bases. There are 13 residues in the CDR3. Germline V gene sequence: CDR1 SGHVS, CDR2 FQNEAQ.

The chain uses TRBV7-8 and TRBJ2-3; no definite D call. The TCR sequence derives from a man in his forties or fifties with HIV. This specimen consisted of unsorted PBMCs, obtained 3 years after starting antiretroviral therapy. The CDR3 nucleotides read TGTGCCAGCAGCCCGGCCCTGACAGATACGCAGTATTTT. Protein product: CASSPALTDTQYF.